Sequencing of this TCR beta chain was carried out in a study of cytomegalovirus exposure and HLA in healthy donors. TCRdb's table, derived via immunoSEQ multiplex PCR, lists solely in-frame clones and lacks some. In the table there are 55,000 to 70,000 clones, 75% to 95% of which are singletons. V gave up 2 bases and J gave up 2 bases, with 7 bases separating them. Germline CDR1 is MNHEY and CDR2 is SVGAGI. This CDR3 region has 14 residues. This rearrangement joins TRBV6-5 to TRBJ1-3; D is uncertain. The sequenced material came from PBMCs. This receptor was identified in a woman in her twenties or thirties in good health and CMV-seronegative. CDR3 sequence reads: CASSYSEAGNTIYF. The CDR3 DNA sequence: TGTGCCAGCAGTTACAGCGAGGCTGGAAACACCATATATTTT.